This entry lists 21 T cell receptor beta chains sequenced from one sample in a study of graft-versus-host responses after intestinal transplantation. The table came from immunoSEQ multiplex PCR; TCRdb's copy has only in-frame clones and leaves some out. The sample lists around 10,000 clones, 25% to 40% occurring once. Sequenced here: alloreactive CD4+ T cells from a mixed lymphocyte reaction culture, sampled before transplantation. Noted subset: CFSE-low proliferating T cells sorted from roughly 6-day pre-transplant mixed lymphocyte reaction (GvH or HvG direction). The receptor set was obtained from a human patient who was an organ donor for intestinal transplantation.

This clone was seen a few times. The chain employs TRBV6-1 and TRBJ2-5; D not resolved. V was clipped by 5 bases and J by 2 bases, with 6 bases between them. Germline CDR1 is MNHNS and CDR2 is SASEGT. CDR3 length: 12 amino acids. The DNA of the CDR3 is TGTGCCAGCAGTTTCGGGCAAGAGACCCAGTACTTC. This encodes CASSFGQETQYF.

V gene TRBV6-1 combines with J gene TRBJ2-7; 7 bases match TRBD2. V lost 8 bases, J lost 4 bases, and 8 bases stayed unmatched. Germline V lookup: CDR1 MNHNS, CDR2 SASEGT. CDR3 length equals 13 residues. The DNA of the CDR3 is TGTGCCAGCCGGAAGGGAGGGGTTTACGAGCAGTACTTC. Amino acids: CASRKGGVYEQYF.

This clone has only a few counts. The chain couples TRBV5-1 to TRBJ2-4; D remains unclear. Germline CDR1 and CDR2: SGHRS and YFSETQ. With 4 bases removed from V and 7 bases from J, the gap between germline ends came to 12 bases. There are 13 residues in the CDR3. CDR3 residues: CASSDVRENIQYF. The DNA for the CDR3 is TGCGCCAGCAGCGATGTTCGCGAGAACATTCAGTACTTC.

This clone has a handful of counts. The V and J genes are TRBV7-9 and TRBJ2-4; TRBD2 agrees at 10 bases. V gave up 4 bases and J gave up 7 bases; unmatched junction bases: 16. Germline assignment: CDR1 SEHNR and CDR2 FQNEAQ (reference sequence). The CDR3 is 18 amino acids. The CDR3 sequence is CASSSTAGGPRGKNIQYF. The CDR3 coding sequence is TGTGCCAGCAGCTCTACAGCGGGGGGGCCCCGGGGGAAGAACATTCAGTACTTC. The full variable domain, in which reference TRBV7-9 and TRBJ2-4 provide the parts outside the CDR3, is DTGVSQNPRHKITKRGQNVTFRCDPISEHNRLYWYRQTLGQGPEFLTYFQNEAQLEKSRLLSDRFSAERPKGSFSTLEIQRTEQGDSAMYLCASSSTAGGPRGKNIQYFGAGTRLSVL.

V usage is TRBV19 and J usage is TRBJ1-1; D is uncertain. Per the germline V gene, CDR1 is LNHDA and CDR2 is SQIVND (reference sequence). The CDR3 contains 14 residues. The V end was cut by 2 bases, the J end by 4 bases, with 11 bases between. The CDR3 DNA reads as TGTGCCAGTAGTATAAGGGAGGGCGGCACTGAAGCTTTCTTT. Translated: CASSIREGGTEAFF.

The J gene is TRBJ2-2, the V gene TRBV6-5, with D possibly being TRBD2 (6 bases). The CDR3 contains 13 residues. V lost 3 bases, J lost 6 bases, and 8 bases lay in between. The germline V gene has CDR1 MNHEY and CDR2 SVGAGI. The CDR3 region is CASSYREAGELFF. DNA of the CDR3: TGTGCCAGCAGTTATAGGGAGGCCGGGGAGCTGTTTTTT.

The chain links TRBV4-3 to TRBJ2-3; 11 bases agree with TRBD1. CDR3 length: 17 amino acids. V gave up 0 bases and J gave up 6 bases; unmatched junction bases: 8. The germline V gene encodes CDR1 LGHNA and CDR2 YSLEER. The CDR3 is CASSQDSGQGAGDTQYF. CDR3 in DNA: TGCGCCAGCAGCCAAGATTCCGGACAGGGGGCAGGTGATACGCAGTATTTT.

V and J are TRBV19 and TRBJ1-5; TRBD1 agrees at 7 bases. Trimming removed 9 bases from V and 6 bases from J; junction bases left unmatched: 8. The length of the CDR3 is 13 residues. Germline values: CDR1 LNHDA, CDR2 SQIVND (reference sequence). The CDR3 region has the DNA TGTGCCAGCGGACAGGTGAGGGGTCAGCCCCAGCATTTT. Residues: CASGQVRGQPQHF.

The chain recombines TRBV7-8 with TRBJ1-1; D gene uncertain. Trimming left V 3 bases short and J 1 base short, with 18 bases between. In germline, CDR1 is SGHVS, CDR2 FQNEAQ. The CDR3 length is 17 residues. Here the CDR3 DNA reads TGTGCCAGCAGCTTCCCATTTAACAGATCAGGGAACACTGAAGCTTTCTTT. It yields the protein CASSFPFNRSGNTEAFF.

This sequence joins TRBV7-9 and TRBJ1-4; D is ambiguous. Germline V gene sequence: CDR1 SEHNR, CDR2 FQNEAQ (reference sequence). The CDR3 covers 15 residues. V was trimmed by 1 base and J by 4 bases, leaving 10 bases between them. CDR3 region: CASSLVLGNNEKLFF. In DNA, the CDR3 is TGTGCCAGCAGCTTAGTACTGGGCAATAATGAAAAACTGTTTTTT. Combining the CDR3 with reference TRBV7-9 and TRBJ1-4 gives the whole variable domain DTGVSQNPRHKITKRGQNVTFRCDPISEHNRLYWYRQTLGQGPEFLTYFQNEAQLEKSRLLSDRFSAERPKGSFSTLEIQRTEQGDSAMYLCASSLVLGNNEKLFFGSGTQLSVL.

This clone was seen more than once but under ten times. The chain uses TRBV7-2 and TRBJ2-3; TRBD2 aligns across 9 bases. The CDR3 totals 15 residues. The germline gives CDR1 SGHTA, CDR2 FQGNSA. Germline trimming cut 1 base from V and 6 bases from J; bases unmatched to any gene: 5. The chain's CDR3 is CASSLVRGGADTQYF. The CDR3 DNA is TGTGCCAGCAGCTTAGTGCGGGGGGGCGCCGATACGCAGTATTTT.

This clone was seen a few times. The chain uses TRBV6-5 and TRBJ1-4; D call uncertain. CDR1 and CDR2 (germline): MNHEY, SVGAGI. The CDR3 spans 15 residues. V was shortened by 5 bases and J by 5 bases, with 15 bases between the two germline ends. In DNA, the CDR3 is TGTGCCAGCAGTCCCCTAGGCCAGCCAAATGAAAAACTGTTTTTT. It yields the protein CASSPLGQPNEKLFF.

V is TRBV4-2 and J is TRBJ1-5, with D perhaps matching TRBD1 (6 bases). V was shortened by 0 bases and J by 1 base, with 7 bases between the two germline ends. The CDR3 is 15 amino acids. Germline loops: CDR1 LGHNA, CDR2 YNFKEQ. CDR3: CASSQEGGSNQPQHF. The CDR3 DNA reads as TGTGCCAGCAGCCAAGAAGGGGGAAGCAATCAGCCCCAGCATTTT.

The chain combines TRBV14 with TRBJ1-1, with 9 bases aligning to TRBD1. Trimming took 4 bases from V and 4 from J; bases not matched to a gene: 4. Looked up from germline, CDR1 is SGHDN and CDR2 is FVKESK. CDR3 size: 14 residues. This CDR3 reads CASSLNRGRTEAFF. The CDR3 DNA follows: TGTGCCAGCAGCCTTAACAGGGGGCGCACTGAAGCTTTCTTT.

This clone has more than one count but fewer than ten. This chain joins TRBV9 and TRBJ2-6, with TRBD2 as a possible D gene (6 bases). The CDR3 length is 18 residues. Trimming cost V 0 bases and J 0 bases, with 13 bases left between them. Germline CDR1 reads SGDLS; CDR2 reads YYNGEE. This CDR3 is CASSVGGVVVSGANVLTF. In nucleotides, the CDR3 is TGTGCCAGCAGCGTAGGCGGGGTGGTGGTCTCTGGGGCCAACGTCCTGACTTTC.

The rearrangement links TRBV19 to TRBJ2-7; D might be TRBD2 (6 bases). The CDR3 spans 16 residues. Per the germline V gene, CDR1 is LNHDA and CDR2 is SQIVND (reference sequence). Trimming removed 4 bases at V and 0 bases at J, with 16 bases between. The CDR3 DNA reads TGTGCCAGTAGTAAGCGGGTTTCGGGGACCTCCTACGAGCAGTACTTC. Residues: CASSKRVSGTSYEQYF.

The chain employs TRBV4-1 and TRBJ2-7; 7 bases map to TRBD2. The CDR3 has 16 amino acids. Germline V gives CDR1 MGHRA, CDR2 YSYEKL. V gave up 2 bases and J gave up 2 bases; unmatched junction bases: 9. The CDR3 region has the DNA TGCGCCAGCAGCCAATTCCTGGCTAGCGGCCCCTACGAGCAGTACTTC. Translating it yields CASSQFLASGPYEQYF.

This clone was detected only a few times. CDR3 loop: CASSFQQGSLPLHF. CDR3 nucleotide sequence: TGTGCCAGCAGCTTTCAACAGGGGAGCTTACCCCTCCACTTT. The V and J genes are TRBV7-2 and TRBJ1-6, with 7 positions matching TRBD1. Germline V CDR1 and CDR2: SGHTA, FQGNSA. V trimming: 3 bases; J trimming: 12 bases; junction bases outside the gene matches: 8. This CDR3 is 14 amino acids long.

V usage is TRBV5-1 and J usage is TRBJ1-3; 7 bases agree with TRBD1. The junction had 3 bases not matched to a gene; V was cut back by 0 bases and J by 0 bases. Germline V gene sequence: CDR1 SGHRS, CDR2 YFSETQ. The CDR3 covers 16 residues. CDR3 protein: CASSLEGQLSGNTIYF. The CDR3 DNA reads as TGCGCCAGCAGCTTGGAGGGACAGCTCTCTGGAAACACCATATATTTT.

The rearrangement links TRBV6-1 to TRBJ1-1; possibly TRBD1 for D (5 bases). The CDR3 consists of 13 residues. The V end lost 7 bases, the J end lost 5 bases, and 14 bases lay between the germline ends. CDR1 MNHNS and CDR2 SASEGT come from the germline V gene. This chain's CDR3 is CASTRRGWTEAFF. For the CDR3, the DNA is TGTGCCAGCACCAGGAGGGGCTGGACTGAAGCTTTCTTT.

A few counts support this clone. The gene calls are TRBV5-7 and TRBJ1-2; 10 nucleotides line up with TRBD1. TRBV5-7 is an ORF, with its function uncertain. The CDR3 contains 14 residues. Trimming removed 4 bases from V and 8 bases from J; junction bases left unmatched: 8. Here the CDR3 DNA reads TGTGCCAGCAGCCCGGGACAGGGGATATGGGGCTACACCTTC. Encoded protein: CASSPGQGIWGYTF.